A single sample is the source of the 22 T cell receptor beta chains below, sequenced in a study of blood T cell repertoires in COVID-19. Profiling relied on immunoSEQ multiplex PCR, and the TCRdb table lists in-frame clones only, not all of them. The sample has 360,000 or so clones, approximately 91% seen once. Input material: PBMCs or T cells enriched from blood (not recorded which). The receptors originated from a woman aged 25 to 39 who had been exposed to COVID-19.

V is TRBV19 and J is TRBJ1-1; D not certain. The germline V and J ends were trimmed by 2 bases and 1 base, with 11 bases remaining between them. Germline assignment: CDR1 LNHDA and CDR2 SQIVND (reference sequence). CDR3 length equals 15 residues. In DNA, the CDR3 is TGTGCCAGTAGTATAACCTCGAGCCGGAACACTGAAGCTTTCTTT. It translates to CASSITSSRNTEAFF.

The chain couples TRBV3-1 (or the pseudogene TRBV3-2) to TRBJ2-1, with 7 bases that match TRBD2. Germline CDR1 and CDR2: LGHDT and YNNKEL (reference sequence). Losses at the gene ends were 0 bases for V and 7 bases for J; bases not matched to a gene: 0. This CDR3 region has 13 residues. CDR3 DNA sequence: TGTGCCAGCAGCCAAGAGGGGGGGAATGAGCAGTTCTTC. Translation gives CASSQEGGNEQFF.

The count of this clone is one. V and J are TRBV11-1 and TRBJ2-3; the D gene is possibly TRBD2 (5 bases). Germline V CDR1 and CDR2: SGHAT, FQDESV (reference sequence). The CDR3 covers 14 residues. The V and J ends lost 4 bases and 1 base respectively, with 9 bases between them. The CDR3 loop is CASSSRSGTDTQYF. The DNA of the CDR3 is TGTGCCAGCAGCTCGCGTAGCGGCACAGATACGCAGTATTTT.

The table lists this clone with a few counts. V and J are TRBV5-4 and TRBJ1-2; maybe TRBD1 (5 bases). The V gene lost 4 bases and the J gene lost 5 bases, with 18 bases spanning the gap. CDR3 size: 15 residues. Germline CDR1 reads SGHNT; CDR2 reads YYREEE (reference sequence). CDR3 DNA sequence: TGTGCCAGCAGCCTGGGCCCGACAGAGAGGTATGGCTACACCTTC. Protein sequence: CASSLGPTERYGYTF.

V usage is TRBV11-2 and J usage is TRBJ1-6, with D unresolved. The CDR3 has 13 amino acids. From germline, CDR1 is SGHAT and CDR2 FQNNGV. V was cut by 0 bases and J by 13 bases, with 10 bases left in between. The CDR3: CASSLDSVAPLHF. The DNA of the CDR3 is TGTGCCAGCAGCTTAGATAGCGTCGCGCCCCTCCACTTT.

This sequence joins TRBV28 and TRBJ2-7; perhaps TRBD1 as D (6 bases). There are 16 residues in the CDR3. Per the germline V gene, CDR1 is MDHEN and CDR2 is SYDVKM. Trimming stripped 2 bases from V and 0 bases from J, with 14 bases between. The CDR3 DNA reads TGTGCCAGCAGTTTAGGACAGATACAGTTCTCCTACGAGCAGTACTTC. Translating it yields CASSLGQIQFSYEQYF.

The J gene is TRBJ2-5, the V gene TRBV28, with 13 bases matching TRBD2. V was clipped by 4 bases and J by 4 bases; unmatched bases: 6. CDR3 length equals 16 residues. The germline CDR1 and CDR2 sequences are MDHEN and SYDVKM. The CDR3 region is CASSSGTSGKRETQYF. The CDR3 DNA reads TGTGCCAGCAGTTCGGGGACTAGCGGGAAACGAGAGACCCAGTACTTC.

The gene calls are TRBV6-6 and TRBJ2-3, with TRBD1 matching over 8 bases. The CDR3 is made up of 16 amino acids. V trimming: 7 bases; J trimming: 0 bases; junction bases outside the gene matches: 9. Germline V gives CDR1 MNHNY, CDR2 SVGAGI (reference sequence). As DNA, the CDR3 is TGTGCCAGCACCCCAGGACAGGGCGGTAGCACAGATACGCAGTATTTT. This encodes CASTPGQGGSTDTQYF.

V gene TRBV9 combines with J gene TRBJ2-1; 9 nucleotides line up with TRBD2. CDR3 length equals 17 residues. The germline V gene encodes CDR1 SGDLS and CDR2 YYNGEE. J was trimmed by 0 bases and V by 2 bases; bases with no gene match: 6. This chain's CDR3 is CASSVSREGGSYNEQFF. The CDR3 region has the DNA TGTGCCAGCAGCGTGTCGCGGGAGGGAGGCTCCTACAATGAGCAGTTCTTC.

This chain uses TRBV27 with TRBJ2-1; the match to TRBD2 covers 10 bases. Germline CDR1 MNHEY, CDR2 SMNVEV (reference sequence). V dropped 5 bases and J dropped 7; count of bases not matched to a gene: 8. The CDR3 runs to 15 residues. CDR3 region: CASSPMGLAPNEQFF. DNA for the CDR3: TGTGCCAGCAGTCCAATGGGACTAGCGCCTAATGAGCAGTTCTTC.

This rearrangement joins TRBV3-1 (or the pseudogene TRBV3-2) to TRBJ1-2; D is unresolved. The ends were cut back, 0 bases at V and 5 bases at J, with 10 bases in the middle. This CDR3 has 14 amino acids. Germline lookup yields CDR1 LGHDT and CDR2 YNNKEL (reference sequence). Here the CDR3 DNA reads TGTGCCAGCAGCCAAGAGTCATCCACTTATGGCTACACCTTC. This encodes CASSQESSTYGYTF.

This chain connects TRBV6-5 to TRBJ1-2; tentatively, D is TRBD1 (5 bases). The CDR3 extends over 13 amino acids. Germline V gives CDR1 MNHEY, CDR2 SVGAGI. With 5 bases removed from V and 5 bases from J, the gap between germline ends came to 12 bases. Here the CDR3 DNA reads TGTGCCAGCAGTAAGACAGAAATATATGGCTACACCTTC. This translates into CASSKTEIYGYTF.

The chain combines TRBV19 with TRBJ1-2; D unresolved. CDR3 length equals 11 residues. Per the germline V gene, CDR1 is LNHDA and CDR2 is SQIVND (reference sequence). Trimming took 6 bases from V and 5 from J, leaving 7 bases between them. In DNA, the CDR3 is TGTGCCAGTAGGGCATATTATGGCTACACCTTC. Residues: CASRAYYGYTF. The entire variable domain, with the rest obtained from reference TRBV19 and TRBJ1-2, is as follows: DGGITQSPKYLFRKEGQNVTLSCEQNLNHDAMYWYRQDPGQGLRLIYYSQIVNDFQKGDIAEGYSVSREKKESFPLTVTSAQKNPTAFYLCASRAYYGYTFGSGTRLTVV.

The chain has TRBV24-1 and TRBJ2-2; 9 bases fit TRBD2. The germline gives CDR1 KGHDR, CDR2 SFDVKD. The CDR3 loop spans 15 amino acids. The V segment lost 8 bases and the J segment 6 bases; nucleotides outside the gene matches: 9. The CDR3 DNA sequence: TGTGCCACCAAAAGTTTAGCGGGAGATGCCGGGGAGCTGTTTTTT. Protein product: CATKSLAGDAGELFF.

The chain recombines TRBV6-4 with TRBJ1-6; possibly TRBD1 for D (5 bases). Germline assignment: CDR1 MRHNA and CDR2 SNTAGT. Trimming shortened V by 2 bases and J by 9 bases, and 11 bases separated the two germline ends. The CDR3 sequence is 14 residues long. This chain's CDR3 is CASSDGAGPSPLHF. Written as DNA, the CDR3 is TGTGCCAGCAGTGACGGGGCCGGCCCTTCACCCCTCCACTTT.

The rearrangement joins TRBV4-1 to TRBJ2-7; 8 positions match TRBD2. From germline, CDR1 is MGHRA and CDR2 YSYEKL. This CDR3 is built from 15 residues. The trim removed 2 bases at V and 2 bases at J, leaving 5 bases unmatched. The CDR3 DNA reads TGCGCCAGCAGCCAACCTGGGACTAGAACCTACGAGCAGTACTTC. It is translated as CASSQPGTRTYEQYF.

The chain is built from TRBV27 and TRBJ1-5; 10 nucleotides agree with TRBD1. V dropped 5 bases and J dropped 7; count of bases not matched to a gene: 11. From germline, CDR1 is MNHEY and CDR2 SMNVEV (reference sequence). The CDR3 extends over 16 amino acids. CDR3 sequence (DNA): TGTGCCAGCAGTCCAACGGGACAGGGGTTCTGGCAGCCCCAGCATTTT. It specifies CASSPTGQGFWQPQHF.

This clone has only a few counts. The CDR3 nucleotides read TGCGCCAGCAGTGCTTTGGGGGCAGGTCCCCAGCATTTT. The encoded protein is CASSALGAGPQHF. V and J are TRBV10-2 and TRBJ1-5; possibly TRBD1 for D (6 bases). The CDR3 runs to 13 residues. Germline CDR1 reads WSHSY; CDR2 reads SAAADI. The germline V and J ends were trimmed by 4 bases and 10 bases, with 14 bases remaining between them.

The rearrangement links TRBV28 to TRBJ2-7; 10 nucleotides align to TRBD1. This CDR3 comprises 14 residues. The germline CDR1 and CDR2 sequences are MDHEN and SYDVKM. J lost 6 bases, V lost 1 base, and 3 bases had no gene match. CDR3 protein: CASSLLRDRGEQYF. The CDR3 nucleotides are TGTGCCAGCAGTTTATTACGGGACAGGGGCGAGCAGTACTTC.

This chain connects TRBV28 to TRBJ2-7, with D possibly matching TRBD2 (6 bases). Germline loops: CDR1 MDHEN, CDR2 SYDVKM. CDR3 length: 11 residues. Trimming pared 6 bases from V and 9 bases from J, leaving 12 bases between. DNA for the CDR3: TGTGCCAGCAGCCGGGGACTGGGGCAGTACTTC. It encodes CASSRGLGQYF.

The rearrangement joins TRBV6-5 to TRBJ2-5; D is undetermined. Between the trimmed V and J ends, which lost 5 bases and 5 bases, there was a span of 6 bases. Per germline, CDR1 MNHEY and CDR2 SVGAGI. CDR3 size: 11 residues. The CDR3 region is CASSTRETQYF. The CDR3, as DNA: TGTGCCAGCAGTACTCGGGAGACCCAGTACTTC.

V usage is TRBV27 and J usage is TRBJ1-4; D is undetermined. Germline V gene sequence: CDR1 MNHEY, CDR2 SMNVEV (reference sequence). V shed 4 bases and J shed 7 bases, with 13 bases lying between them. The CDR3 totals 14 residues. This chain's CDR3 is CASSYLPGAEKLFF. CDR3 in DNA: TGTGCCAGCAGTTATCTGCCGGGAGCTGAAAAACTGTTTTTT.